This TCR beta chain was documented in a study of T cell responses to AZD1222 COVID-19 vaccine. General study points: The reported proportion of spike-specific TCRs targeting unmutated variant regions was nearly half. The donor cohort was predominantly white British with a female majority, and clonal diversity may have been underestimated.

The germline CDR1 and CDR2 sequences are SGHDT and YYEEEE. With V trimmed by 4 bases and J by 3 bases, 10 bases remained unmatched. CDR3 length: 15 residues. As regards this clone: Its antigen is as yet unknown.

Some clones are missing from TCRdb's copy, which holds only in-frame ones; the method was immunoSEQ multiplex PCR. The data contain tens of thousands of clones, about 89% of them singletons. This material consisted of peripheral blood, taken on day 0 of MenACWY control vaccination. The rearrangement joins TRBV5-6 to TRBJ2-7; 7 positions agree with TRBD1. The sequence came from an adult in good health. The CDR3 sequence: CASSPGTVFFYEQYF. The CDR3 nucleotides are TGTGCCAGCAGCCCCGGGACAGTTTTCTTCTACGAGCAGTACTTC. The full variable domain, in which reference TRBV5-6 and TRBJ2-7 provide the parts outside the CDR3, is DAGVTQSPTHLIKTRGQQVTLRCSPKSGHDTVSWYQQALGQGPQFIFQYYEEEERQRGNFPDRFSGHQFPNYSSELNVNALLLGDSALYLCASSPGTVFFYEQYFGPGTRLTVT.